This T cell receptor (beta chain) was observed in a study of tumor and adjacent non-tumor tissue in lung cancer. At the level of the study: Patients comprised eleven to twelve adenocarcinoma, a couple of squamous cell carcinoma and 1 small cell lung cancer. Stage I to III disease affected roughly ten men and about five women aged about 31 to 76.

Details on this clonotype: Its antigen remains unknown. A single base separates this from a much larger clone, so it may be a read error.

General study findings and limits: Tumor tissue had significantly higher TCR diversity than normal lung.

The library came from three nested PCR rounds adapted from ARM-PCR protocols. TCRdb re-analysed the multiplex PCR reads in MiXCR, keeping a single row per CDR3 protein. In the table there are 100,000 to 150,000 distinct CDR3 sequences, approximately 66% of which are singletons. RNA was extracted from bulk tissue without any cell sorting. Newly diagnosed lung cancer patients had thoracic surgery in China, August–late 2014, without prior chemotherapy. Germline loops: CDR1 DFQATT, CDR2 SNEGSKA (reference sequence). The CDR3 is made up of 13 amino acids. The TCR was taken from a man aged 25 to 40 with non-small cell lung cancer. Specimen: lung tumor tissue. The J gene is TRBJ2-7, the V gene TRBV20-1, with D uncertain. The CDR3, as DNA: TGCGGTGCCCGTTCCACGGGTTACTACGAGCAGTACTTC. Protein: CGARSTGYYEQYF.